The entry below gives a single TCR beta chain sequence along with its context. The source of the sample is a study of shared clonotypes between healthy human individuals. Germline CDR1 WSHSY, CDR2 SAAADI. The ends lost 3 bases at V and 4 bases at J; junction bases unmatched: 9. This CDR3 comprises 16 residues. Clones were sequenced by immunoSEQ multiplex PCR, and TCRdb holds only the in-frame ones, with some missing. Counted here are over a million clones, approximately 78% occurring once; the ten biggest clones make up roughly 0.57%. The V and J genes are TRBV10-2 and TRBJ2-1; 7 positions agree with TRBD2. This clonotype originated in a man younger than 30 in good health. Some clones in this sample may be carry-over from other donors' samples. Sequencing was performed on memory CD4+ T cells from PBMCs. Subset meaning: CD45RA-negative fraction. The CDR3: CASSDAVASGYNEQFF. CDR3 in DNA: TGCGCCAGCAGTGATGCCGTTGCTAGCGGATACAATGAGCAGTTCTTC.